Reported below is one TCR beta chain. Its antigen is currently not known. Per-base quality was not reported, and no clone a single base away is much larger than it. V lost 2 bases and J lost 7 bases; the stretch between them is 9 bases long. Including cysteine and phenylalanine, the CDR3 has 13 amino acids. CDR3 DNA only is kept here, 39 bases in frame from base 1. The germline V gene gives CDR1 as MNHEY and CDR2 as SVGEGT. The data stem from a study of blood T cell repertoires in COVID-19 (dated by TCRdb to 2020 to 2021). With respect to the entire study: Collaborator samples came from the United States, Italy and Spain and covered acute and convalescent phases of COVID-19. Sample metadata almost always included a de-identified subject ID, COVID-19 status, age in years and sex. Subjects who had been exposed to COVID-19, were actively infected with it, or had recovered from it provided the deeply sampled blood TCRbeta repertoires that made up the dataset. Samples came from the ongoing ImmuneRACE study (first 160 participants) plus 1,254 subjects from 6 global collaborators. The prospective study material was composed of cDNA or gDNA derived from T cells, B-cell-depleted T cells, or PBMCs. Where available, HLA class I and class II types were taken from metadata supplied by the sample provider and were not determined by assay-based typing. A freely available public database, intended as a resource for researchers studying the immune response to SARS-CoV-2, is where the repertoires were released. Study-wide findings and limitations: How much clinical and demographic metadata was included differed by source and by participant, and the metadata was provided uncurated.

TCRbeta CDR3 regions were amplified from genomic DNA by means of the immunoSEQ Assay, a bias-controlled multiplex PCR. Processing in the source paper ran as follows. The number of nucleated cells in each sample was estimated by amplification of reference gene primers within the assay. To quantify the absolute abundance of each unique TCRbeta CDR3 rearrangement, sequence reads were collapsed and filtered. For each sample, productive Simpson clonality was calculated by taking the square root of Simpson's diversity index across productive rearrangements. TCRdb took this table from immuneACCESS and kept in-frame rearrangements with V and J called. Such tables lack part of the clones; where checked against another copy, unresolved V genes explain under half of the gap, and the rest is unexplained. From that table come the V and J calls and clone size; the DNA was used to work out D and trimming. The sample includes about 240,000 clones, with about 90% observed a single time. Together, the top ten hold around 7.2% of the sample.

A second Seattle source provided samples from volunteer blood donors who had recovered from COVID-19. Each collaborating institution followed its own protocols to collect whole blood in K2EDTA tubes. For TCRbeta analysis, collaborators shipped samples in one of three forms: frozen whole blood, isolated PBMCs, or DNA extracted from either of those sample types. This TCR was recovered from a man aged 55 to 70 who had recovered from COVID-19. The chain uses TRBV6-2 or TRBV6-3 and TRBJ1-5, with the D gene not clear enough to name. Sequencing input: peripheral blood. At the DNA level, the sequence is TGTGCCAGCAGTTACAGGGAGAAACAGCCCCAGCATTTT. It encodes CASSYREKQPQHF.